Below are 24 T cell receptor beta chains sequenced from a single sample in a study of blood T cells in healthy people across ages. Using a J-beta primer mix together with a sample-barcoded 5' primer, a second PCR was run for roughly 6 to 12 cycles. TCRdb passed the 5' RACE reads through MiXCR, listing each CDR3 protein once. Of 800,000 or so distinct CDR3 sequences in the sample, 35% to 50% were seen once. The sequenced sample was blood. These receptors were obtained from an older man in good health.

The chain is built from TRBV3-1 and TRBJ2-1, with D tentatively TRBD2 (5 bases). V was cut by 0 bases and J by 8 bases, with 8 bases left in between. The germline CDR1 and CDR2 sequences are LGHDT and YNNKEL (reference sequence). The CDR3 runs to 13 residues. In DNA, the CDR3 is TGTGCCAGCAGCCAAGATCGGCGGGATGAGCAGTTCTTC. Translating it yields CASSQDRRDEQFF.

This clonotype was seen once. The chain joins TRBV5-1 to TRBJ1-1; 7 bases match TRBD1. Germline assignment: CDR1 SGHRS and CDR2 YFSETQ. The CDR3 runs 14 residues. V lost 3 bases to trimming and J lost 5 bases; unmatched junction nucleotides: 7. CDR3 bases: TGCGCCAGCAGCTCGACAGGGATTTTGACTGAAGCTTTCTTT. It encodes CASSSTGILTEAFF.

This clonotype has ten or more counts. The CDR3 coding sequence is TGCGCCAGCAGCTTGGGCTCAGGGGAAAGCTATGGCTACACCTTC. Its protein product is CASSLGSGESYGYTF. This sequence joins TRBV5-1 and TRBJ1-2; the D gene is possibly TRBD1 (6 bases). CDR1 is SGHRS and CDR2 is YFSETQ in the germline V gene. The CDR3 has 15 amino acids. V was clipped by 0 bases and J by 4 bases, with 13 bases between them.

This clonotype was seen only a few times. CDR3 residues: CASSFARTEAFF. CDR3 nucleotides: TGTGCCAGCAGCTTTGCGAGGACCGAAGCTTTCTTT. The chain joins TRBV7-9 to TRBJ1-1; no definite D call. This CDR3 has 12 residues. V gave up 3 bases and J gave up 8 bases, with 10 bases separating them. The germline CDR1 and CDR2 sequences are SEHNR and FQNEAQ (reference sequence).

This clonotype has ten or more counts. The rearrangement joins TRBV12-3 or TRBV12-4 to TRBJ2-7; D not certain. The CDR3 runs 12 residues. Trimming left V 4 bases short and J 7 bases short, with 11 bases between. CDR3 nucleotides: TGTGCCAGCAGTTCTGGGCCGGTAGAGCAGTACTTC. This codes for CASSSGPVEQYF.

This clonotype has at least ten counts. This chain links TRBV29-1 with TRBJ2-5; a possible D gene is TRBD1 (5 bases). V dropped 4 bases and J dropped 5 bases, with 11 bases sitting between them. The CDR3 contains 12 residues. Germline loops: CDR1 SQVTM, CDR2 ANQGSEA. This CDR3 reads CSVGGAGETQYF. The CDR3 DNA reads as TGCAGCGTTGGGGGTGCAGGGGAGACCCAGTACTTC.

The chain has TRBV20-1 and TRBJ2-4; TRBD2 matches at 11 bases. The closer fit of TRBJ2-7 to the DNA end suggests the J call may be wrong. Germline CDR1 DFQATT, CDR2 SNEGSKA (reference sequence). The CDR3 contains 14 residues. The CDR3 DNA follows: TGCAGTGCTCTAACTAGCGGGGGTGGCTACGAGCAGTACTTC. Encoded protein: CSALTSGGGYEQYF.

Many counts were recorded for this clonotype. The CDR3 coding sequence is TGTGCCAGCAGTCAGCTTAGAACGGGGCAGCCCCAGCATTTT. Protein product: CASSQLRTGQPQHF. This sequence joins TRBV12-3 or TRBV12-4 and TRBJ1-5; no clear D gene. The CDR3 length is 14 residues. V was shortened by 5 bases and J by 7 bases, with 15 bases between the two germline ends.

This clonotype came up a few times. In nucleotides, the CDR3 is TGTGCCAGCAGCTTAGGGGGACTCGGGACAGGGATGGATGAGCAGTTCTTC. It yields the protein CASSLGGLGTGMDEQFF. The rearrangement joins TRBV7-2 to TRBJ2-1, with 9 bases fitting TRBD1. V trimming: 1 base; J trimming: 8 bases; junction bases outside the gene matches: 12. Germline V CDR1 and CDR2: SGHTA, FQGNSA. CDR3 size: 17 residues.

The chain carries TRBV6-5 and TRBJ1-5; D might be TRBD1 (6 bases). The CDR3 length is 14 residues. Deletions cut 8 bases from V and 3 bases from J, with 14 bases between. Per germline, CDR1 MNHEY and CDR2 SVGAGI. CDR3 in amino acids: CASGGAGLNQPQHF. The CDR3 DNA reads as TGTGCCAGCGGGGGCGCGGGCCTCAATCAGCCCCAGCATTTT.

J is TRBJ2-3 and V is TRBV24-1; D remains unclear. The germline V and J ends were trimmed by 4 bases and 5 bases, with 12 bases remaining between them. Germline V gene sequence: CDR1 KGHDR, CDR2 SFDVKD. The CDR3 contains 14 residues. The CDR3 here is CATSDTGTKDTQYF. The CDR3 bases are TGTGCCACCAGTGACACCGGAACTAAAGATACGCAGTATTTT.

The CDR3 nucleotides are TGTGCCAGCAGCCCCGAGTCTAGCGGGAGATACAATGAGCAGTACTTC. Its translation is CASSPESSGRYNEQYF. This chain joins TRBV3-1 and TRBJ2-1, with 10 nucleotides matching TRBD2. The J call may not be correct, given that the DNA end is closer to TRBJ2-7. Germline V gene data show CDR1 as LGHDT and CDR2 as YNNKEL (reference sequence). CDR3 length: 16 amino acids.

This clonotype was observed a handful of times. The rearrangement uses TRBV11-3 and TRBJ2-7, with TRBD1 matching 9 bases. The germline gives CDR1 SGHNT, CDR2 YENEEA. This CDR3 is 15 amino acids long. V lost 5 bases and J lost 7; bases outside the gene matches: 12. The CDR3 DNA follows: TGTGCCAGCAGCCCCGCGAGGACAGGGGCTAGTGAGCAGTACTTC. Translating gives CASSPARTGASEQYF. Based on the CDR3 plus reference TRBV11-3 and TRBJ2-7, the full variable domain is EAGVVQSPRYKIIEKKQPVAFWCNPISGHNTLYWYLQNLGQGPELLIRYENEEAVDDSQLPKDRFSAERLKGVDSTLKIQPAELGDSAVYLCASSPARTGASEQYFGPGTRLTVT.

The chain couples TRBV24-1 to TRBJ2-2; 11 bases fit TRBD1. The junction had 1 base not matched to a gene; V was cut back by 2 bases and J by 3 bases. This CDR3 contains 16 residues. Germline values: CDR1 KGHDR, CDR2 SFDVKD. CDR3 residues: CATSDSGQGDTGELFF. The DNA for the CDR3 is TGTGCCACCAGTGATTCGGGACAGGGGGACACCGGGGAGCTGTTTTTT.

The rearrangement links TRBV7-9 to TRBJ2-7, with a weak D call TRBD1 (5 bases). The CDR3 contains 13 residues. V lost 1 base and J 7 bases, leaving 11 bases between the germline ends. From germline, CDR1 is SEHNR and CDR2 FQNEAQ (reference sequence). CDR3 in amino acids: CASSLGMDNEQYF. DNA for the CDR3: TGTGCCAGCAGCTTAGGGATGGACAATGAGCAGTACTTC.

A few counts support this clonotype. V and J are TRBV30 and TRBJ2-6; D is perhaps TRBD1 (5 bases). This CDR3 has 14 residues. Deletions cut 3 bases from V and 1 base from J, with 7 bases between. Germline V gene sequence: CDR1 GTSNPN, CDR2 SVGIG (reference sequence). CDR3 in amino acids: CAWSAGSGANVLTF. The CDR3 DNA reads as TGTGCCTGGAGCGCAGGGTCTGGGGCCAACGTCCTGACTTTC.

Only a few counts were recorded for this clonotype. CDR3 residues: CASRPRVSYNEQFF. The CDR3 DNA follows: TGTGCCAGCAGACCACGCGTCTCCTACAATGAGCAGTTCTTC. The chain uses TRBV27 and TRBJ2-1; D not certain. This CDR3 has 14 amino acids. Germline CDR1 and CDR2: MNHEY and SMNVEV (reference sequence). V was clipped by 6 bases and J by 0 bases, with 9 bases between them.

The chain couples TRBV20-1 to TRBJ2-3, with 10 bases fitting TRBD2. Germline V lookup: CDR1 DFQATT, CDR2 SNEGSKA (reference sequence). The V gene end was trimmed by 1 base and the J gene end by 3 bases; junction bases not matched to a gene: 13. The CDR3 sequence is 18 residues long. In nucleotides, the CDR3 is TGCAGTGCTAGAGGTATTCCAACTAGCGGGGCATTTACAGATACGCAGTATTTT. Translation gives CSARGIPTSGAFTDTQYF.

The rearrangement links TRBV7-8 to TRBJ1-5; D may be TRBD1 (5 bases). The length of the CDR3 is 15 residues. Germline V gene lookup returns CDR1 SGHVS and CDR2 FQNEAQ. Trimming took off 1 base at V and 7 bases at J, with 14 bases between the two ends. The CDR3 DNA reads TGTGCCAGCAGCTTAGTGGCGGGGGGGAGCCAGCCCCAGCATTTT. Residues: CASSLVAGGSQPQHF.

In the case of this clonotype: This may be a read error: a much more frequent sequence differs by one nucleotide. The chain employs TRBV12-1 and TRBJ2-7; the DNA was not compared with TRBD1, the D call given in the table. TRBV12-1 is a documented pseudogene. The CDR3 has 18 residues. CDR3 residues: CASSSSPGQRNSYNEQYF. As DNA, the CDR3 is TGTGCCAGCAGCTCGTCGCCGGGACAGAGAAACTCCTACAATGAGCAGTACTTC.

This clonotype has a single count. V gene TRBV20-1 combines with J gene TRBJ2-5; D gene uncertain. The V and J ends lost 2 bases and 9 bases respectively, with 19 bases between them. The germline V gene has CDR1 DFQATT and CDR2 SNEGSKA (reference sequence). The CDR3 loop spans 14 amino acids. The CDR3 protein is CSARSPRGPPAQYF. DNA for the CDR3: TGCAGTGCTAGATCCCCCCGTGGCCCGCCGGCCCAGTACTTC.

A few counts support this clonotype. The chain joins TRBV28 to TRBJ2-3; the D gene could be TRBD1 or TRBD2 (5 bases each). CDR3 length: 14 amino acids. Looked up from germline, CDR1 is MDHEN and CDR2 is SYDVKM. Deletions cut 8 bases from V and 9 bases from J, with 21 bases between. The CDR3 here is CASGDRDVTATQYF. CDR3 nucleotide sequence: TGTGCCAGCGGCGATCGGGACGTTACGGCAACGCAGTATTTT.

The rearrangement links TRBV29-1 to TRBJ1-4; D unresolved. Looked up from germline, CDR1 is SQVTM and CDR2 is ANQGSEA. The CDR3 runs to 14 residues. The V end was cut by 6 bases, the J end by 4 bases, with 15 bases between. The CDR3 here is CSVKLSVNNEKLFF. The CDR3 region has the DNA TGCAGCGTAAAACTCTCGGTGAATAATGAAAAACTGTTTTTT.

As concerns this clonotype: Mismatch with germline at one junction end may stem from a read error. This rearrangement joins TRBV20-1 to TRBJ2-5; 11 nucleotides align to TRBD2. The CDR3 runs 16 residues. CDR1 and CDR2 from the germline V gene are DFQATT and SNEGSKA (reference sequence). CDR3 DNA: TGCAGTACTAGAGATAGCGGGAGGGCCCTCGGAAAGACCCAGTACTTC. Protein product: CSTRDSGRALGKTQYF.